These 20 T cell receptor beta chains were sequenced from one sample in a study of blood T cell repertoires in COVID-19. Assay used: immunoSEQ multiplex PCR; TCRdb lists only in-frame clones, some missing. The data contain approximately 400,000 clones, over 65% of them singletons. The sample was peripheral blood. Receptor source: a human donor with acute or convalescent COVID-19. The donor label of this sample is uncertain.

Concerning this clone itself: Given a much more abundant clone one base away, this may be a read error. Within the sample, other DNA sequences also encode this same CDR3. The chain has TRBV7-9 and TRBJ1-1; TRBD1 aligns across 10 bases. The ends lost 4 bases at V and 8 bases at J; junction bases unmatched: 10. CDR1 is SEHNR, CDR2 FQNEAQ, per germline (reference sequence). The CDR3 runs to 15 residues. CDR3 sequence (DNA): TGTGCCAGCAGCTCCTATCCCGGGACAGGGGCCGAAGCTTTCTTT. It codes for CASSSYPGTGAEAFF.

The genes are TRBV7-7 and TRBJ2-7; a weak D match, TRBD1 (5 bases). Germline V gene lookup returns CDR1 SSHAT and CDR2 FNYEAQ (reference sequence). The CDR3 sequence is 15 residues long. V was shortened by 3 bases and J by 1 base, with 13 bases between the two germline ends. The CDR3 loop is CASSLGHLPSYEQYF. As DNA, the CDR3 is TGTGCCAGCAGCTTGGGGCACCTGCCTTCCTACGAGCAGTACTTC.

CDR3 coding DNA: TGTGCTAGTGGCCCCGGACAGGGTACGACTAGCGGGAGGGCGCATACGCAGTATTTT. It specifies CASGPGQGTTSGRAHTQYF. The V gene is TRBV12-5, the J gene TRBJ2-3; 14 nucleotides line up with TRBD2. Unmatched junction bases numbered 18, after V lost 6 bases and J lost 7 bases. Looked up from germline, CDR1 is LGHNT and CDR2 is FRNRAP. The CDR3 is 19 amino acids.

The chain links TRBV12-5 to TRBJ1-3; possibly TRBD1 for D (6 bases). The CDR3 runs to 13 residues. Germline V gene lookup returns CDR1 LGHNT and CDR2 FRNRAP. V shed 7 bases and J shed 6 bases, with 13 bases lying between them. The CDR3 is CASAQDSENTIYF. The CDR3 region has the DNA TGTGCTAGTGCCCAGGACAGCGAAAACACCATATATTTT. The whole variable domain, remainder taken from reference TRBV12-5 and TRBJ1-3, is DARVTQTPRHKVTEMGQEVTMRCQPILGHNTVFWYRQTMMQGLELLAYFRNRAPLDDSGMPKDRFSAEMPDATLATLKIQPSEPRDSAVYFCASAQDSENTIYFGEGSWLTVV.

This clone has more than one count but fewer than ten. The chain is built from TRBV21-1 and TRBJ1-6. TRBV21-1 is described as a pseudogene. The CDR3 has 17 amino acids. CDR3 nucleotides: TGTGCCAGCACAGCGGGGACTCCCAGGGTCGCTAATTCACCCCTCCACTTT. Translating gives CASTAGTPRVANSPLHF.

The CDR3, as DNA: TGTGCCTGTGCCCGTGGCGGGCCTGGGGGCTACACCTTC. Amino acid sequence: CACARGGPGGYTF. This chain links TRBV30 with TRBJ1-2; D remains ambiguous. Trimming cost V 6 bases and J 8 bases, with 19 bases left between them. Germline V lookup: CDR1 GTSNPN, CDR2 SVGIG (reference sequence). The CDR3 is made up of 13 amino acids.

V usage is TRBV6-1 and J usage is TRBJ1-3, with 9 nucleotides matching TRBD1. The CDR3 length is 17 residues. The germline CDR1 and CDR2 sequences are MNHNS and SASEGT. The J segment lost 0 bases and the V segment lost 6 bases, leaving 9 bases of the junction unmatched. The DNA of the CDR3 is TGTGCCAGCAGAGAAACAGGGGGCCGATACTCTGGAAACACCATATATTTT. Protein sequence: CASRETGGRYSGNTIYF.

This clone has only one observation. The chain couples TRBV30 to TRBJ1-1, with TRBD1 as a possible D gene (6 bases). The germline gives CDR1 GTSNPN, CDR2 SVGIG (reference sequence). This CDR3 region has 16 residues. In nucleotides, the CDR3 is TGTGCTAGGGAGAAGGCAGGGGTCCTCATGAACACTGAAGCTTTCTTT. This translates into CAREKAGVLMNTEAFF.

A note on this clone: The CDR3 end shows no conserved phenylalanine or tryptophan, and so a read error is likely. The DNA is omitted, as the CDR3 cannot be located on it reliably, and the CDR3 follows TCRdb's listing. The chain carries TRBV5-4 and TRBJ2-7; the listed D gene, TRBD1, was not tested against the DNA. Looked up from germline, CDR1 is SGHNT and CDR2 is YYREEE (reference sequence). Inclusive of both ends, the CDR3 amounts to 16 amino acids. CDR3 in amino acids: CASSSGQGTPIRERAL.

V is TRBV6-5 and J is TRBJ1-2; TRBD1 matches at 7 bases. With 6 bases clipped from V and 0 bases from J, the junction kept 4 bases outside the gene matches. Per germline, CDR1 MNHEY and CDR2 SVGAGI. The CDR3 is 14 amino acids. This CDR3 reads CASRGQQTNYGYTF. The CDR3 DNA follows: TGTGCCAGCAGGGGACAGCAAACTAACTATGGCTACACCTTC.

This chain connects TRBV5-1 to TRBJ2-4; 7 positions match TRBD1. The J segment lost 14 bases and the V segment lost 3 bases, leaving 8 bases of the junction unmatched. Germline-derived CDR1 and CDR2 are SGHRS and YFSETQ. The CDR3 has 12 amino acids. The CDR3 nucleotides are TGCGCCAGCAGCTCCACCGGGACAGTAAAGTACTTC. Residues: CASSSTGTVKYF. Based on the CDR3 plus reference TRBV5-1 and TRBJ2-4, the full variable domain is KAGVTQTPRYLIKTRGQQVTLSCSPISGHRSVSWYQQTPGQGLQFLFEYFSETQRNKGNFPGRFSGRQFSNSRSEMNVSTLELGDSALYLCASSSTGTVKYFGAGTRLSVL.

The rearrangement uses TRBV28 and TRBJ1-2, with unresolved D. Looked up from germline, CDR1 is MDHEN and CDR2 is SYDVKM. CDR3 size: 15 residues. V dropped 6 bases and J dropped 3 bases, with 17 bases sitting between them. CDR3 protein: CASSPSRSTYYGYTF. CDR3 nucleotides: TGTGCCAGCAGCCCAAGTCGGTCGACTTACTATGGCTACACCTTC.

The CDR3 sequence is CASSEKLGPTEAFF. The CDR3 DNA sequence: TGTGCCAGCAGTGAAAAGTTGGGGCCCACTGAAGCTTTCTTT. The chain uses TRBV2 and TRBJ1-1, with D possibly matching TRBD1 (5 bases). The CDR3 loop spans 14 amino acids. Germline assignment: CDR1 SNHLY and CDR2 FYNNEI. V was pared by 2 bases and J by 4 bases, with 11 bases between.

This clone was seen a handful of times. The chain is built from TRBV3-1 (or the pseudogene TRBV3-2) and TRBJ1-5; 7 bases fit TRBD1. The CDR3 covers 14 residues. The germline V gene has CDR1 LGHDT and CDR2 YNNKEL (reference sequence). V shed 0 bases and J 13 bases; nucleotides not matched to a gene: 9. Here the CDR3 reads CASSQDRDSLSQHF. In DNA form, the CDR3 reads TGTGCCAGCAGCCAAGATAGGGACAGTCTTTCGCAGCATTTT.

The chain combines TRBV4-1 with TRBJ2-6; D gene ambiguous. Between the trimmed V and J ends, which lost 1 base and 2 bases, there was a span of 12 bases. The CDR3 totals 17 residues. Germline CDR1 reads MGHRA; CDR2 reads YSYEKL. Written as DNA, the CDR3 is TGCGCCAGCAGCCAAGGAGCCAGGCTAACTGGGGCCAACGTCCTGACTTTC. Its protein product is CASSQGARLTGANVLTF.

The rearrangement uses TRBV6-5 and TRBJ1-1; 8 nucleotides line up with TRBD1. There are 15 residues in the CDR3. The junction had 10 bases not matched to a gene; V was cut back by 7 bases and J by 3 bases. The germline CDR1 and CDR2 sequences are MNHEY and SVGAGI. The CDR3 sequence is CASTSRQGKDTEAFF. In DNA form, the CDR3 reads TGTGCCAGCACCAGCCGACAGGGGAAAGACACTGAAGCTTTCTTT.

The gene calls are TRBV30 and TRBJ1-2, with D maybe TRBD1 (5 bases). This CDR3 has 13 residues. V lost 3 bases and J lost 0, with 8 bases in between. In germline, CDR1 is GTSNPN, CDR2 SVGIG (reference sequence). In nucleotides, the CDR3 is TGTGCCTGGAGCGCGGACACTAACTATGGCTACACCTTC. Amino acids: CAWSADTNYGYTF. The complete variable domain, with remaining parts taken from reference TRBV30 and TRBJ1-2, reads SQTIHQWPATLVQPVGSPLSLECTVEGTSNPNLYWYRQAAGRGLQLLFYSVGIGQISSEVPQNLSASRPQDRQFILSSKKLLLSDSGFYLCAWSADTNYGYTFGSGTRLTVV.

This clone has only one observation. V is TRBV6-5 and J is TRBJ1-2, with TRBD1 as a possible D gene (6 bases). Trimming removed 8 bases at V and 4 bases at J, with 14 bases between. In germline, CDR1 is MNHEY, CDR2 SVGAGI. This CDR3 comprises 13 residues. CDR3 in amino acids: CASVRGPGYGYTF. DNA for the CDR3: TGTGCCAGCGTCAGGGGTCCTGGCTATGGCTACACCTTC.

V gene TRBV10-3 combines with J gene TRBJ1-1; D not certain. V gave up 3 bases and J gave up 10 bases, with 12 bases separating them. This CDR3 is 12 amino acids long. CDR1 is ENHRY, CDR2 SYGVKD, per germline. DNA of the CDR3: TGTGCCATCAGTGAATCCCGGGGAGGAGCTTTCTTT. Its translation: CAISESRGGAFF.

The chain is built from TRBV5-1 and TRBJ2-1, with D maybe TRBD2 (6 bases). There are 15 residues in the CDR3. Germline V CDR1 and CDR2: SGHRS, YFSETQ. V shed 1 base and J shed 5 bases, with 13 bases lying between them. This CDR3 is CASSLSGRYDNEQFF. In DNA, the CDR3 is TGCGCCAGCAGCTTGTCCGGGAGATATGACAATGAGCAGTTCTTC.